A selection of T cell receptor beta chains follows, all from one sample in a study of blood T cell repertoires in COVID-19. Using immunoSEQ multiplex PCR, the repertoire was profiled, and TCRdb retains in-frame clones only, with some absent. The sample lists about 240,000 clones; about 80% were seen once. Input material: PBMCs or T cells enriched from blood (not recorded which). The receptors shown here come from a woman between 35 and 50 years old who had been exposed to COVID-19. The CDR3 runs from the conserved cysteine through the conserved F or W. Fields, in order: D gene, clone size, J gene, V gene, CDR3 protein, CDR3 DNA. A D gene is named only where the DNA matches it firmly. Only some rows state a clone size, as once, few, many or a class for expanded clones.

D gene: TRBD1; clone size: -; J gene: TRBJ1-2; V gene: TRBV29-1; CDR3 protein: CSGDRGDYGYTF; CDR3 DNA: TGCAGCGGGGACAGGGGAGACTATGGCTACACCTTC
D gene: -; clone size: -; J gene: TRBJ2-7; V gene: TRBV7-9; CDR3 protein: CASSPEAAYEQYF; CDR3 DNA: TGTGCCAGCAGCCCCGAAGCCGCCTACGAGCAGTACTTC
D gene: TRBD1; clone size: many; J gene: TRBJ2-6; V gene: TRBV7-9; CDR3 protein: CASSSGDRFSGANVLTF; CDR3 DNA: TGTGCCAGCAGCTCGGGGGACAGGTTCTCTGGGGCCAACGTCCTGACTTTC
D gene: TRBD1; clone size: -; J gene: TRBJ2-1; V gene: TRBV4-1; CDR3 protein: CASSQDRGTGEIHEQFF; CDR3 DNA: TGCGCCAGCAGCCAAGATCGGGGGACAGGGGAAATCCATGAGCAGTTCTTC
D gene: -; clone size: once; J gene: TRBJ2-3; V gene: TRBV5-4; CDR3 protein: CASSAASRGRTDTQYF; CDR3 DNA: TGTGCCAGCAGCGCCGCCTCGAGAGGGCGCACAGATACGCAGTATTTT
D gene: -; clone size: -; J gene: TRBJ2-3; V gene: TRBV7-8; CDR3 protein: CASSPASWDTQYF; CDR3 DNA: TGTGCCAGCAGCCCCGCGAGCTGGGATACGCAGTATTTT
D gene: -; clone size: -; J gene: TRBJ2-5; V gene: TRBV25-1; CDR3 protein: CASSPYRGQETQYF; CDR3 DNA: TGTGCCAGCAGCCCTTATCGGGGGCAAGAGACCCAGTACTTC
D gene: -; clone size: -; J gene: TRBJ1-4; V gene: TRBV9; CDR3 protein: CASSATGAANEKLFF; CDR3 DNA: TGTGCCAGCAGCGCCACAGGTGCGGCTAATGAAAAACTGTTTTTT
D gene: TRBD1; clone size: -; J gene: TRBJ1-5; V gene: TRBV6-5; CDR3 protein: CASRRTGGSYQPQHF; CDR3 DNA: TGTGCCAGCAGGCGCACAGGGGGCTCGTATCAGCCCCAGCATTTT
D gene: -; clone size: -; J gene: TRBJ2-7; V gene: TRBV28; CDR3 protein: CASSFGRGSTPIF; CDR3 DNA: -
D gene: -; clone size: -; J gene: TRBJ2-7; V gene: TRBV27; CDR3 protein: CASSFGNEQYF; CDR3 DNA: TGTGCCAGCAGTTTCGGGAACGAGCAGTACTTC
D gene: -; clone size: -; J gene: TRBJ2-3; V gene: TRBV5-1; CDR3 protein: CASGPGGGTSTDTQYF; CDR3 DNA: TGCGCCAGCGGACCTGGCGGGGGCACTAGCACAGATACGCAGTATTTT
D gene: TRBD1; clone size: -; J gene: TRBJ2-2; V gene: TRBV2; CDR3 protein: CASSDGTGLNTGELFF; CDR3 DNA: TGTGCCAGCAGTGATGGGACAGGACTAAACACCGGGGAGCTGTTTTTT
D gene: TRBD1; clone size: few; J gene: TRBJ1-1; V gene: TRBV7-9; CDR3 protein: CASSPGTGVNTEAFF; CDR3 DNA: TGTGCCAGCAGCCCCGGGACAGGAGTGAACACTGAAGCTTTCTTT
D gene: -; clone size: -; J gene: TRBJ1-1; V gene: TRBV2; CDR3 protein: CASSLQVNTEAFF; CDR3 DNA: TGTGCCAGCAGCCTCCAGGTGAACACTGAAGCTTTCTTT
D gene: -; clone size: -; J gene: TRBJ1-5; V gene: TRBV9; CDR3 protein: CASSVGSGLNQPQHF; CDR3 DNA: TGTGCCAGCAGCGTGGGTAGCGGCCTAAATCAGCCCCAGCATTTT
D gene: TRBD2; clone size: -; J gene: TRBJ2-1; V gene: TRBV30; CDR3 protein: CAWTGWEGLAYNEQFF; CDR3 DNA: TGTGCCTGGACAGGGTGGGAGGGCCTTGCCTACAATGAGCAGTTCTTC
D gene: TRBD1; clone size: once; J gene: TRBJ1-2; V gene: TRBV19; CDR3 protein: CASSTDRGLYGYTF; CDR3 DNA: TGTGCCAGTAGTACCGACAGGGGACTCTATGGCTACACCTTC
D gene: -; clone size: -; J gene: TRBJ2-7; V gene: TRBV7-8; CDR3 protein: CASSFEELGGEQYF; CDR3 DNA: TGTGCCAGCAGCTTCGAAGAGCTCGGGGGCGAGCAGTACTTC
D gene: -; clone size: once; J gene: TRBJ1-1; V gene: TRBV28; CDR3 protein: CASSLTMGAAFF; CDR3 DNA: TGTGCCAGCAGTCTAACCATGGGAGCGGCTTTCTTT
D gene: TRBD1; clone size: -; J gene: TRBJ1-4; V gene: TRBV28; CDR3 protein: CASAKTGESLELFF; CDR3 DNA: TGTGCCAGCGCAAAGACAGGGGAGTCTCTGGAACTGTTTTTT
D gene: -; clone size: -; J gene: TRBJ1-3; V gene: TRBV7-2; CDR3 protein: CASSLEKRGTGSGNTIYF; CDR3 DNA: TGTGCCAGCAGCTTAGAGAAGAGGGGGACCGGCTCTGGAAACACCATATATTTT
D gene: TRBD2; clone size: -; J gene: TRBJ2-1; V gene: TRBV19; CDR3 protein: CASSDDVAGGYNEQFF; CDR3 DNA: TGTGCCAGTAGTGACGACGTAGCGGGGGGTTACAATGAGCAGTTCTTC
D gene: -; clone size: -; J gene: TRBJ2-1; V gene: TRBV7-2; CDR3 protein: CASSARLEAEQFF; CDR3 DNA: TGTGCCAGCAGCGCCCGACTAGAAGCTGAGCAGTTCTTC
D gene: -; clone size: -; J gene: TRBJ1-5; V gene: TRBV19; CDR3 protein: CASSIQGGQPQHF; CDR3 DNA: TGTGCCAGTAGTATACAGGGAGGCCAGCCCCAGCATTTT
D gene: -; clone size: -; J gene: TRBJ1-2; V gene: TRBV10-3; CDR3 protein: CAISEGDYGYTF; CDR3 DNA: TGTGCCATCAGTGAGGGAGACTATGGCTACACCTTC
D gene: -; clone size: -; J gene: TRBJ1-1; V gene: TRBV18; CDR3 protein: CASSPQGNTEAFF; CDR3 DNA: TGTGCCAGCTCACCCCAGGGGAACACTGAAGCTTTCTTT
D gene: TRBD1; clone size: -; J gene: TRBJ1-1; V gene: TRBV18; CDR3 protein: CASSPGQASLTEAFF; CDR3 DNA: TGTGCCAGCTCACCAGGACAGGCCTCTCTCACTGAAGCTTTCTTT
D gene: -; clone size: -; J gene: TRBJ2-5; V gene: TRBV27; CDR3 protein: CASSSTGVNPVTQYF; CDR3 DNA: TGTGCCAGCAGTTCAACGGGAGTAAACCCAGTGACCCAGTACTTC
D gene: -; clone size: once; J gene: TRBJ2-7; V gene: TRBV19; CDR3 protein: CAVGVGASYEQYF; CDR3 DNA: TGTGCCGTCGGCGTGGGGGCGTCCTACGAGCAGTACTTC
D gene: TRBD2; clone size: -; J gene: TRBJ2-3; V gene: TRBV7-9; CDR3 protein: CASSLTSGGADTQYF; CDR3 DNA: TGTGCCAGCAGCTTGACTAGCGGGGGTGCAGATACGCAGTATTTT
D gene: TRBD1; clone size: -; J gene: TRBJ1-6; V gene: TRBV7-3; CDR3 protein: CASSETRDRVHSPLHF; CDR3 DNA: TGTGCCAGCAGCGAGACCCGGGACAGGGTTCACTCACCCCTCCACTTT
D gene: TRBD2; clone size: -; J gene: TRBJ2-2; V gene: TRBV18; CDR3 protein: CASSPETSGETGELFF; CDR3 DNA: TGTGCCAGCTCACCAGAGACTAGCGGGGAGACCGGGGAGCTGTTTTTT
D gene: TRBD1; clone size: -; J gene: TRBJ1-2; V gene: TRBV7-9; CDR3 protein: CASSPPWTGNTYGYTF; CDR3 DNA: TGTGCCAGCAGCCCCCCCTGGACAGGGAATACCTATGGCTACACCTTC
D gene: -; clone size: -; J gene: TRBJ1-2; V gene: TRBV7-9; CDR3 protein: CASSATGRGYTF; CDR3 DNA: TGTGCCAGCAGCGCAACAGGGCGCGGCTACACCTTC
D gene: -; clone size: few; J gene: TRBJ1-1; V gene: TRBV10-3; CDR3 protein: CAISEYRLGTWSRLDMNTEAFF; CDR3 DNA: TGTGCCATCAGTGAGTATCGTCTCGGGACTTGGAGCCGCCTCGACATGAACACTGAAGCTTTCTTT
D gene: -; clone size: -; J gene: TRBJ1-1; V gene: TRBV6-5; CDR3 protein: CASSYWEQGNTEAFF; CDR3 DNA: TGTGCCAGCAGTTACTGGGAACAGGGTAACACTGAAGCTTTCTTT
D gene: -; clone size: few; J gene: TRBJ2-4; V gene: TRBV2; CDR3 protein: CASSDPDSLNIQYF; CDR3 DNA: TGTGCCAGCAGTGACCCGGACAGTTTAAACATTCAGTACTTC
D gene: -; clone size: -; J gene: TRBJ1-2; V gene: TRBV7-2; CDR3 protein: CASSFQVLGYGYTF; CDR3 DNA: TGTGCCAGCAGCTTTCAGGTACTTGGCTATGGCTACACCTTC
D gene: TRBD1; clone size: -; J gene: TRBJ1-1; V gene: TRBV28; CDR3 protein: CASSPSSATGGLGEAFF; CDR3 DNA: TGTGCCAGCAGTCCCTCTTCGGCGACAGGGGGCTTGGGTGAAGCTTTCTTT
D gene: TRBD1; clone size: -; J gene: TRBJ2-1; V gene: TRBV12-5; CDR3 protein: CASGPWAGGYNEQFF; CDR3 DNA: TGTGCTAGTGGTCCCTGGGCAGGGGGCTACAATGAGCAGTTCTTC
D gene: TRBD1; clone size: -; J gene: TRBJ1-1; V gene: TRBV30; CDR3 protein: CAQVVRQGLPPVNTEAFF; CDR3 DNA: TGTGCCCAGGTGGTCAGACAGGGGTTGCCCCCTGTGAACACTGAAGCTTTCTTT
D gene: -; clone size: -; J gene: TRBJ2-5; V gene: TRBV5-6; CDR3 protein: CASSLEAVGRETQYF; CDR3 DNA: TGTGCCAGCAGCTTGGAGGCGGTGGGTCGAGAGACCCAGTACTTC
D gene: -; clone size: once; J gene: TRBJ2-5; V gene: TRBV7-7; CDR3 protein: CASSLQQGRQETQYF; CDR3 DNA: TGTGCTAGCAGCTTACAGCAGGGCCGACAAGAGACCCAGTACTTC
D gene: TRBD1; clone size: -; J gene: TRBJ2-1; V gene: TRBV5-1; CDR3 protein: CASSPGQGRYNEQFF; CDR3 DNA: TGCGCCAGCAGCCCGGGACAGGGTCGATACAATGAGCAGTTCTTC
D gene: -; clone size: -; J gene: TRBJ2-7; V gene: TRBV5-1; CDR3 protein: CASSLSENSYEQYF; CDR3 DNA: TGCGCCAGCAGCTTGTCGGAGAATTCCTACGAGCAGTACTTC
D gene: -; clone size: -; J gene: TRBJ2-1; V gene: TRBV7-2; CDR3 protein: CASSPQGNEQFF; CDR3 DNA: TGTGCCAGCAGCCCACAGGGTAATGAGCAGTTCTTC
D gene: -; clone size: -; J gene: TRBJ2-4; V gene: TRBV7-2; CDR3 protein: CASSLAGTGNIQYF; CDR3 DNA: TGTGCCAGCAGCTTAGCGGGTACAGGGAACATTCAGTACTTC
D gene: TRBD1; clone size: -; J gene: TRBJ2-1; V gene: TRBV18; CDR3 protein: CASSPVRDRDEQFF; CDR3 DNA: TGTGCCAGCTCACCCGTCCGGGACAGGGATGAGCAGTTCTTC
D gene: TRBD2; clone size: -; J gene: TRBJ2-5; V gene: TRBV7-3; CDR3 protein: CASSLTRAGSGETQYF; CDR3 DNA: TGTGCCAGCAGCCTTACCCGAGCGGGGTCAGGAGAGACCCAGTACTTC
D gene: TRBD1; clone size: -; J gene: TRBJ2-1; V gene: TRBV19; CDR3 protein: CASSIMGQATNEQFF; CDR3 DNA: TGTGCCAGTAGTATCATGGGACAGGCTACGAATGAGCAGTTCTTC
D gene: -; clone size: -; J gene: TRBJ2-1; V gene: TRBV11-1; CDR3 protein: CASSPRQNEQFF; CDR3 DNA: TGTGCCAGCAGCCCCAGACAGAATGAGCAGTTCTTC
D gene: TRBD1; clone size: -; J gene: TRBJ2-3; V gene: TRBV9; CDR3 protein: CASSAGGQGSSDTQYF; CDR3 DNA: TGTGCCAGCAGCGCCGGGGGACAGGGTTCGTCAGATACGCAGTATTTT